The present TCR beta chain was sequenced within a study of blood T cell repertoires in COVID-19. V was trimmed by 4 bases and J by 0 bases, leaving 11 bases between them. This CDR3 comprises 14 residues. Germline loops: CDR1 SGHRS, CDR2 YFSETQ. In the original analysis: The assay estimated nucleated cells by amplifying reference gene primers. Method: immunoSEQ multiplex PCR; TCRdb's copy keeps in-frame clones and lacks some. The DNA was the basis for D and trimming; V, J and clone size are from that table. The sample includes about 290,000 clones, around four fifths of them seen just once. The material sequenced was peripheral blood. The sequence was obtained from a woman aged 45-59 years with active or convalescent COVID-19. The rearrangement links TRBV5-1 to TRBJ2-7, with D unresolved. DNA of the CDR3: TGCGCCAGCAGCCCCCAGCGAGCCTCCTACGAGCAGTACTTC. It is translated as CASSPQRASYEQYF.